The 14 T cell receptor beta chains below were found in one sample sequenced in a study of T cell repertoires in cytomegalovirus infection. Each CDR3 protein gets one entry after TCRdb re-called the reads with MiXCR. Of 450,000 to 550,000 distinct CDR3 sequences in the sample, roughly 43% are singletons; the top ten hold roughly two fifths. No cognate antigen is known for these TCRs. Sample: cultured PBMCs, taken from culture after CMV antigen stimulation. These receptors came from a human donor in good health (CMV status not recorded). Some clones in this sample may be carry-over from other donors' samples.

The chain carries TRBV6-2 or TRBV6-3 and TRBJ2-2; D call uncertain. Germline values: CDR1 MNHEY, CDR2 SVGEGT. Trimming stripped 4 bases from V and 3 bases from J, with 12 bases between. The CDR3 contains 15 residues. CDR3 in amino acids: CASSSKARHTGELFF. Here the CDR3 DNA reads TGTGCCAGCAGTTCCAAGGCCCGTCACACCGGGGAGCTGTTTTTT.

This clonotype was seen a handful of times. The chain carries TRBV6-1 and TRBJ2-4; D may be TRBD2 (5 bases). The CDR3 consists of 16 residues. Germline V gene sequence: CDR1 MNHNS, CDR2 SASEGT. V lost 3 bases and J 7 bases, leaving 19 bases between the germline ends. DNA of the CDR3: TGTGCCAGCAGTGACCCGATGGCAGCGGTAAAGAACATTCAGTACTTC. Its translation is CASSDPMAAVKNIQYF.

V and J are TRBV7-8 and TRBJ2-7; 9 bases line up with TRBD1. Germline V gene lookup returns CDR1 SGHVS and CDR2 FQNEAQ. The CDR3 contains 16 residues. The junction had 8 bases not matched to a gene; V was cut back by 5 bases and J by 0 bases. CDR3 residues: CASSPYRGPLSYEQYF. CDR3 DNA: TGTGCCAGCAGCCCCTACAGGGGGCCCCTCTCCTACGAGCAGTACTTC.

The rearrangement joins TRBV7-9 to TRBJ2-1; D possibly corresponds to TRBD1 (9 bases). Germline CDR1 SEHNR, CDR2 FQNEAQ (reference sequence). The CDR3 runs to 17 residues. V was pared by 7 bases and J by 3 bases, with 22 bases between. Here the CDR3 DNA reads TGTGCCAGCACCGGGACAGGGAGGAGCGGGAGCTACAATGAGCAGTTCTTC. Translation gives CASTGTGRSGSYNEQFF. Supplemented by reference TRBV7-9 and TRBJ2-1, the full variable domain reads DTGVSQNPRHKITKRGQNVTFRCDPISEHNRLYWYRQTLGQGPEFLTYFQNEAQLEKSRLLSDRFSAERPKGSFSTLEIQRTEQGDSAMYLCASTGTGRSGSYNEQFFGPGTRLTVL.

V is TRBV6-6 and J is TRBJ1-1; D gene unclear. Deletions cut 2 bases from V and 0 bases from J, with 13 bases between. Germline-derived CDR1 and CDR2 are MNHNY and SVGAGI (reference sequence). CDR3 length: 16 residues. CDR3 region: CASSYPPSQLNTEAFF. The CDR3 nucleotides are TGTGCCAGCAGTTACCCTCCCTCTCAGCTGAACACTGAAGCTTTCTTT.

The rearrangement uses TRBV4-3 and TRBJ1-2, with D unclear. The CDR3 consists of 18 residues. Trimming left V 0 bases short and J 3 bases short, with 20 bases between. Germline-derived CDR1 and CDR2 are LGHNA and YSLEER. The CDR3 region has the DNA TGCGCCAGCAGCCAAGATAAAGTCCCGACGGTCCCGGACTATGGCTACACCTTC. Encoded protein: CASSQDKVPTVPDYGYTF.

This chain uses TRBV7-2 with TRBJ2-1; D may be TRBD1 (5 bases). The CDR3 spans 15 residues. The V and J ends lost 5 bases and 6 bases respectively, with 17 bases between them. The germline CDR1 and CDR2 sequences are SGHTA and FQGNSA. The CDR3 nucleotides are TGTGCCAGCAGCCCAGGGATTTCTGCCCCCAATGAGCAGTTCTTC. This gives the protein CASSPGISAPNEQFF.

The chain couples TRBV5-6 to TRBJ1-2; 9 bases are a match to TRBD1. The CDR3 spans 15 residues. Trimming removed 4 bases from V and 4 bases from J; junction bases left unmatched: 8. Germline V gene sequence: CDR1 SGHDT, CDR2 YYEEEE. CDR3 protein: CASSLRTGVTYGYTF. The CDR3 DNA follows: TGTGCCAGCAGCCTCAGGACAGGGGTTACCTATGGCTACACCTTC.

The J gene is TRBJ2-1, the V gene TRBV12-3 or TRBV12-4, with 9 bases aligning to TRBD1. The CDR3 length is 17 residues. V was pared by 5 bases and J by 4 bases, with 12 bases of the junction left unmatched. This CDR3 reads CASSPNLADRGYNEQFF. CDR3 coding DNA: TGTGCCAGCAGTCCAAATCTCGCGGACAGGGGATACAATGAGCAGTTCTTC.

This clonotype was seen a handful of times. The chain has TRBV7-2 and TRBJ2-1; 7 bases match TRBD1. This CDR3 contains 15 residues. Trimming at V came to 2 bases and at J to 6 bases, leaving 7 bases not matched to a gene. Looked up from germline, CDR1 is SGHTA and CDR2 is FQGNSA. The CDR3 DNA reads TGTGCCAGCAGCTTACGACAGGGCAATACCAATGAGCAGTTCTTC. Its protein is CASSLRQGNTNEQFF.

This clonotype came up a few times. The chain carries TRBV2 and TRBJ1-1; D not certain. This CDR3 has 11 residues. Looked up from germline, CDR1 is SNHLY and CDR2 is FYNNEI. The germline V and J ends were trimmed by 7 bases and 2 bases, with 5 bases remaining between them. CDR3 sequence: CASISNTEAFF. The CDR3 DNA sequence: TGTGCCAGCATCAGCAACACTGAAGCTTTCTTT.

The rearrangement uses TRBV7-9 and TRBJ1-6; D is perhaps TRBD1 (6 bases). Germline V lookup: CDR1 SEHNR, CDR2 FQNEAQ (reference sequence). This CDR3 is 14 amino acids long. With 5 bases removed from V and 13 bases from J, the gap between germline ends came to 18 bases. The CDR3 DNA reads TGTGCCAGCAGCCCCTCGGGGGGGCGGGAGCCCCTCCACTTT. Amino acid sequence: CASSPSGGREPLHF.

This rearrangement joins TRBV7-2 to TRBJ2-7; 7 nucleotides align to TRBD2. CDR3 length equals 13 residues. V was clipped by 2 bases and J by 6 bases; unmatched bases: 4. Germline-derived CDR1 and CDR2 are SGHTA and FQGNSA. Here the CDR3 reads CASSLSGGSEQYF. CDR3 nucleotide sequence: TGTGCCAGCAGCTTAAGCGGCGGGAGCGAGCAGTACTTC.

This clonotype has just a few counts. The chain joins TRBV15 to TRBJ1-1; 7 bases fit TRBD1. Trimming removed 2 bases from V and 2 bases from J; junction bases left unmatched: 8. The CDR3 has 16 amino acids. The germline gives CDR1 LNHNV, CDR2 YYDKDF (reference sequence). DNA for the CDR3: TGTGCCACCAGCAGAAGGACGGGGACAGCCAACACTGAAGCTTTCTTT. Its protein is CATSRRTGTANTEAFF.